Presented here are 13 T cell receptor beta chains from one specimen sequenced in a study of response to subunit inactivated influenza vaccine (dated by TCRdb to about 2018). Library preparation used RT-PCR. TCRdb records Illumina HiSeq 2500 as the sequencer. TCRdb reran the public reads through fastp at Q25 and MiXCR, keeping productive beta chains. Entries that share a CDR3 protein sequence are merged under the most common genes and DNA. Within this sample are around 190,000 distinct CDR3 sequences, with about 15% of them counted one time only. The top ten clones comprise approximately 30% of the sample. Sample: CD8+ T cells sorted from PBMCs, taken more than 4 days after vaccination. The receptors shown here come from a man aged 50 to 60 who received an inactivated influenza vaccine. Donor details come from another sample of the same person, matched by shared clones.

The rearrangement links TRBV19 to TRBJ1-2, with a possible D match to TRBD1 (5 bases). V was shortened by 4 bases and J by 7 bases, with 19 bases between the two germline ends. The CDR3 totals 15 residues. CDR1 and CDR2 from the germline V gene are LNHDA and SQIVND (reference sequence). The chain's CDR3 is CASSTALGTDAGYTF. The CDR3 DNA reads TGTGCCAGTAGTACGGCCCTCGGGACCGACGCTGGCTACACCTTC.

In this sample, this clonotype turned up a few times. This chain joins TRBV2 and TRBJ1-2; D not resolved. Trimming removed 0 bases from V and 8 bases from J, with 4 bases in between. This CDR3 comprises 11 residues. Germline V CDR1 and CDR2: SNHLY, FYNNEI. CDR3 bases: TGTGCCAGCAGTGAAGCTGAGGGCTACACCTTC. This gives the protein CASSEAEGYTF.

The CDR3 region has the DNA TGCGCCAGCAGTGAGTACGGGATTGGCAGGAATGAGCAGTTCTTC. Translated, it gives CASSEYGIGRNEQFF. This rearrangement joins TRBV10-2 to TRBJ2-1; TRBD2 might be the D (5 bases). Germline CDR1 WSHSY, CDR2 SAAADI. The CDR3 length is 15 residues. Trimming cost V 1 base and J 7 bases, with 14 bases left between them.

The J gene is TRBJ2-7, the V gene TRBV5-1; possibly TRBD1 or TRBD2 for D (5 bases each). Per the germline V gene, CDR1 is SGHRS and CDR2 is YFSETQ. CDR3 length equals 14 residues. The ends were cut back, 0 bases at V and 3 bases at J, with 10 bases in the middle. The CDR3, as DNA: TGCGCCAGCAGCTTGGGGGGGAGTAACTACGAGCAGTACTTC. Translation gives CASSLGGSNYEQYF.

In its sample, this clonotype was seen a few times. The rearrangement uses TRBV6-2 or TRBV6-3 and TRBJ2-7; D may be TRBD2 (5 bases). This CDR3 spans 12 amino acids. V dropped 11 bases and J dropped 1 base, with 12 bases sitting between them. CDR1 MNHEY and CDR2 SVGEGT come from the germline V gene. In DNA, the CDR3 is TGTGCCGCCAGCGGCAGTTCCTACGAGCAGTACTTC. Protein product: CAASGSSYEQYF.

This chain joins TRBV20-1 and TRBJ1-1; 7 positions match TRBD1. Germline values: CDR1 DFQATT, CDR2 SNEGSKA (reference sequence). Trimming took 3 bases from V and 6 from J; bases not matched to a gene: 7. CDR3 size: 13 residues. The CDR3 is CSARGQGVPEAFF. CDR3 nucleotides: TGCAGTGCTAGGGGCCAGGGGGTTCCTGAAGCTTTCTTT.

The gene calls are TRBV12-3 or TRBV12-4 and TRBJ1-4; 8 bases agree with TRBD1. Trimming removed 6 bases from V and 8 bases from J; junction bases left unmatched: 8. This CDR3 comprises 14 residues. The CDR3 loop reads CASRGDRGREKLFF. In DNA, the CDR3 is TGTGCCAGCAGGGGAGACAGGGGACGAGAAAAACTGTTTTTT.

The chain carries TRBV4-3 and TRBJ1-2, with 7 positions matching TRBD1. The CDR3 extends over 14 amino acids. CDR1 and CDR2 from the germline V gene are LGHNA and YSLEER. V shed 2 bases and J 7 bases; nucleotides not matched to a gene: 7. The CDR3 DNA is TGCGCCAGCAGCCAAAAGGGACAGTCCTCTGGCTACACCTTC. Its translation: CASSQKGQSSGYTF.

The CDR3 nucleotides are TGCAGTGCTGATACTAGCGGGGGGTACACAGATACGCAGTATTTT. Its protein is CSADTSGGYTDTQYF. This chain uses TRBV20-1 with TRBJ2-3; 12 bases are shared with TRBD2. This CDR3 contains 15 residues. The trim removed 5 bases at V and 2 bases at J, leaving 5 bases unmatched. Germline V lookup: CDR1 DFQATT, CDR2 SNEGSKA (reference sequence).

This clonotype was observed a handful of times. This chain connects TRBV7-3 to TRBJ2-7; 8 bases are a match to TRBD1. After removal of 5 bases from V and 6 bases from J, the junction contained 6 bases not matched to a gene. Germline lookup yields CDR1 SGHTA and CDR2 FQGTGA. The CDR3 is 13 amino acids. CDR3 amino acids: CASSTGTGGEQYF. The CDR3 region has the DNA TGTGCCAGCAGCACCGGGACAGGCGGCGAGCAGTACTTC.

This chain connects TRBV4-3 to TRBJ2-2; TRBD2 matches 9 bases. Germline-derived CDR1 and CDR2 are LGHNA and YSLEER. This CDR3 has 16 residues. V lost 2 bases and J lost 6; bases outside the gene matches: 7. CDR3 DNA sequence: TGCGCCAGCAGCCAAAAGGCGGGAGGGTATGCCGGGGAGCTGTTTTTT. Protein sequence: CASSQKAGGYAGELFF.

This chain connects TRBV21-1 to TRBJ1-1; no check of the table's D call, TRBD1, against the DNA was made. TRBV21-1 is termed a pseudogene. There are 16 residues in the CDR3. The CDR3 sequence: CASSKEDRFMNTEAFF. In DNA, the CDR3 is TGTGCCAGCAGCAAAGAGGACAGATTTATGAACACTGAAGCTTTCTTT.

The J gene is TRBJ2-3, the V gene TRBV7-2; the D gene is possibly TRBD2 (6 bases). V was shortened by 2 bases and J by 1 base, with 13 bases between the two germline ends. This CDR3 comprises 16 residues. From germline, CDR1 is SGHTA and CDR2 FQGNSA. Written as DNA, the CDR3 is TGTGCCAGCAGCTTACTCGGCGGGACCCGCACAGATACGCAGTATTTT. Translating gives CASSLLGGTRTDTQYF.